This is a list of T cell receptor beta chains from one sample in a study of shared clonotypes between healthy human individuals. Assay: immunoSEQ multiplex PCR; the TCRdb copy retains only in-frame clones and omits some. The sample holds about 2.4 million clones; around nine tenths are singletons and the top ten take 0.11% to 0.15%. The sequencing input was naive CD4+ T cells sorted from blood. Receptor source: a man between 18 and 35 years old in good health. Both conserved end residues are part of each CDR3. D genes are given only for firm matches. Only some rows state a clone size, as once, few, many or a class for expanded clones.

abundance	v_gene	d_gene	j_gene	CDR3aa	CDR3nt
-	TRBV6-5	-	TRBJ2-7	CASGRSSYEQYF	TGTGCCAGCGGGCGGAGCTCCTACGAGCAGTACTTC
-	TRBV7-3	-	TRBJ2-2	CASSLGQNTGELFF	TGTGCCAGCAGCCTGGGACAAAACACCGGGGAGCTGTTTTTT
few	TRBV20-1	-	TRBJ1-1	CSLYRGTEAFF	TGCAGTCTTTACCGGGGGACTGAAGCTTTCTTT
-	TRBV25-1	TRBD2	TRBJ2-1	CASSEAGGDNEQFF	TGTGCCAGCAGTGAAGCGGGAGGCGACAATGAGCAGTTCTTC
-	TRBV6-5	-	TRBJ1-5	CASSPSWVTNQPQHF	TGTGCCAGCAGTCCTTCATGGGTGACTAATCAGCCCCAGCATTTT
-	TRBV5-1	-	TRBJ2-1	CASSLGIPRDNEQFF	TGCGCCAGCAGCTTGGGTATACCCAGGGACAATGAGCAGTTCTTC
few	TRBV5-1	TRBD1	TRBJ1-1	CASSSQGQNTEAFF	TGCGCCAGCAGCTCACAGGGGCAGAACACTGAAGCTTTCTTT
-	TRBV5-4	-	TRBJ2-5	CASSLKGPGETQYF	TGTGCCAGCAGCTTGAAGGGGCCCGGGGAGACCCAGTACTTC
-	TRBV5-1	-	TRBJ2-5	CASSLATRGHIQETQYF	TGCGCCAGCAGCTTGGCGACCCGGGGGCACATTCAAGAGACCCAGTACTTC
-	TRBV18	-	TRBJ1-2	CASSPGVGYGYTF	TGTGCCAGCTCACCAGGGGTGGGCTATGGCTACACCTTC
-	TRBV7-9	-	TRBJ1-4	CASSLGGRTTNEKLFF	TGTGCCAGCAGCTTAGGGGGCAGGACAACTAATGAAAAACTGTTTTTT
-	TRBV5-5	-	TRBJ2-7	CASSGAWQSSYEQYF	TGTGCCAGCAGCGGGGCGTGGCAGAGCTCCTACGAGCAGTACTTC
-	TRBV9	-	TRBJ1-4	CASSPAGGEKLFF	TGTGCCAGCAGCCCGGCAGGCGGCGAAAAACTGTTTTTT
-	TRBV28	-	TRBJ2-5	CASSLFLPRTEEETQYF	TGTGCCAGCAGTTTATTTCTCCCCCGAACAGAAGAAGAGACCCAGTACTTC
-	TRBV21-1	-	TRBJ2-2	CASSKCTGTPANTGELFF	TGTGCCAGCAGCAAATGTACAGGGACACCCGCGAACACCGGGGAGCTGTTTTTT
-	TRBV5-1	TRBD2	TRBJ2-2	CASSLTIAGMNTGELFF	TGCGCCAGCAGCCTGACGATAGCGGGGATGAACACCGGGGAGCTGTTTTTT
-	TRBV20-1	-	TRBJ1-5	CSATGNQPQHF	TGCAGTGCCACAGGCAATCAGCCCCAGCATTTT
few	TRBV6-5	-	TRBJ1-6	CASRSYNSPLHF	TGTGCCAGTAGATCCTATAATTCACCCCTCCACTTT
-	TRBV7-6	-	TRBJ2-7	CASSLLTSSYEQYF	TGTGCCAGCAGCTTATTAACTAGCTCCTACGAGCAGTACTTC
-	TRBV6-1	-	TRBJ1-1	CASKSGQLMNTEAFF	TGTGCCAGCAAATCAGGACAGCTCATGAACACTGAAGCTTTCTTT
-	TRBV5-1	TRBD2	TRBJ2-1	CASSLVLAGASNEQFF	TGCGCCAGCAGCTTGGTCTTGGCGGGAGCCAGCAATGAGCAGTTCTTC
-	TRBV10-1	-	TRBJ2-5	CASSDPFGTQYF	TGCGCCAGCAGTGATCCATTCGGGACCCAGTACTTC
once	TRBV7-9	-	TRBJ2-7	CASSWDHEQYF	TGTGCCAGCAGCTGGGACCACGAGCAGTACTTC
-	TRBV6-5	TRBD2	TRBJ2-7	CASSSGLAGSRNEQYF	TGTGCCAGCAGTTCCGGACTAGCGGGGTCTCGGAACGAGCAGTACTTC
-	TRBV28	-	TRBJ1-1	CASGSLGPPRGKDTEAFF	TGTGCCAGCGGATCCTTGGGACCCCCGAGAGGGAAGGACACTGAAGCTTTCTTT
-	TRBV10-3	-	TRBJ1-4	CAISESKGATNEKLFF	TGTGCCATCAGTGAGTCTAAGGGGGCAACTAATGAAAAACTGTTTTTT
-	TRBV28	TRBD1	TRBJ1-2	CASSLGQGGNGYTF	TGTGCCAGCAGTTTAGGACAGGGTGGTAACGGCTACACCTTC
-	TRBV5-1	-	TRBJ2-7	CASSATADYEQYF	TGCGCCAGCAGCGCGACCGCGGACTACGAGCAGTACTTC
once	TRBV10-3	-	TRBJ2-7	CAISEVAYEQYF	TGTGCCATCAGTGAAGTGGCCTACGAGCAGTACTTC
many	TRBV7-8	-	TRBJ1-5	CASSLEGSSNQPQHF	TGTGCCAGCAGCTTAGAGGGCAGTAGCAATCAGCCCCAGCATTTT
-	TRBV9	TRBD1	TRBJ1-6	CASSGGSGGGSPLHF	TGTGCCAGCAGCGGGGGGTCAGGGGGCGGTTCACCCCTCCACTTT
-	TRBV5-1	-	TRBJ2-5	CASSLGQQETQYF	TGCGCCAGCAGCTTAGGCCAGCAAGAGACCCAGTACTTC
-	TRBV19	TRBD2	TRBJ2-2	CASRARGGTNTGELFF	TGTGCCAGTAGGGCCCGCGGGGGGACGAACACCGGGGAGCTGTTTTTT
-	TRBV28	-	TRBJ2-7	CASSLWGGLGASGDYEQYF	TGTGCCAGCAGTTTGTGGGGCGGCCTGGGGGCTAGCGGAGACTACGAGCAGTACTTC
-	TRBV11-3	TRBD1	TRBJ2-7	CASSLGTGVPYEQYF	TGTGCCAGCAGCTTAGGGACAGGGGTCCCCTACGAGCAGTACTTC
-	TRBV30	-	TRBJ1-4	CAWSVQGGEKLFF	TGTGCCTGGAGTGTCCAGGGAGGCGAAAAACTGTTTTTT
-	TRBV19	-	TRBJ1-6	CASSVSGSTLYSPLHF	TGTGCCAGTAGTGTATCAGGGTCAACGCTTTATTCACCCCTCCACTTT
-	TRBV28	-	TRBJ2-3	CASSQTDTQYF	TGTGCCAGCAGTCAAACAGATACGCAGTATTTT
-	TRBV6-5	-	TRBJ2-3	CASSSPAGLSTDTQYF	TGTGCCAGCAGTTCCCCGGCGGGACTTAGCACAGATACGCAGTATTTT
-	TRBV5-1	TRBD1	TRBJ1-6	CASSPRQGARDNSPLHF	TGCGCCAGCAGCCCGAGACAGGGGGCAAGGGATAATTCACCCCTCCACTTT
-	TRBV19	TRBD1	TRBJ1-3	CASTSLWGTVDPGNTIYF	TGTGCCAGCACCAGCCTTTGGGGGACAGTTGATCCTGGAAACACCATATATTTT
once	TRBV6-5	-	TRBJ1-2	CASTGTQRGYTF	TGTGCCAGCACCGGGACCCAGAGGGGCTACACCTTC
-	TRBV4-3	-	TRBJ1-3	CASSQEGEVGGNTIYF	TGCGCCAGCAGCCAAGAAGGAGAAGTAGGTGGAAACACCATATATTTT
-	TRBV2	-	TRBJ1-1	CASIAEVNTEAFF	TGTGCCAGCATCGCGGAGGTGAACACTGAAGCTTTCTTT
once	TRBV10-3	-	TRBJ2-3	CAISESSPGRSDTQYF	TGTGCCATCAGTGAGTCTTCCCCGGGGAGGTCAGATACGCAGTATTTT